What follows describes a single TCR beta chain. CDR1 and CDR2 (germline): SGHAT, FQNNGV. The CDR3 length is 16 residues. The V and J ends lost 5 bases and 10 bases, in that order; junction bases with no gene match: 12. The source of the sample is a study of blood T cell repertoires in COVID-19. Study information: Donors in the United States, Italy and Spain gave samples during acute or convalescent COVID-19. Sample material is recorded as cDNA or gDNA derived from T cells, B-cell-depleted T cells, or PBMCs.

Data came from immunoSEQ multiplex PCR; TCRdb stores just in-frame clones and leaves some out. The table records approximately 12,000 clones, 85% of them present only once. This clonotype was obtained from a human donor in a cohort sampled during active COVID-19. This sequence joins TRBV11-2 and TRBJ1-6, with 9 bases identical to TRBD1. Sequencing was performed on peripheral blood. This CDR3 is CASSQNPGQGGSPLHF. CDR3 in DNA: TGTGCCAGCAGCCAAAATCCGGGACAGGGTGGGTCACCCCTCCACTTT. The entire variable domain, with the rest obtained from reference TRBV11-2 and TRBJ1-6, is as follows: EAGVAQSPRYKIIEKRQSVAFWCNPISGHATLYWYQQILGQGPKLLIQFQNNGVVDDSQLPKDRFSAERLKGVDSTLKIQPAKLEDSAVYLCASSQNPGQGGSPLHFGNGTRLTVT.